This T cell receptor beta chain originates from a study of blood T cell repertoires in COVID-19. At the level of the study: Sites across the United States, Italy and Spain contributed samples from acute and convalescent COVID-19.

Participant-given clinical history determined each cohort assignment. Donors of Cohort 3 who recovered were those that had two negative PCRs, clearance, or symptom resolution. Sequencing used immunoSEQ multiplex PCR; TCRdb keeps in-frame clones, though not all of them. The table has under 300,000 clones, under 90% seen once. The CDR3 length is 12 residues. Germline V gives CDR1 MDHEN, CDR2 SYDVKM. The V gene lost 9 bases and the J gene lost 5 bases, with 11 bases spanning the gap. The chain uses TRBV28 and TRBJ1-5; D is unresolved. What was sequenced was PBMCs or T cells enriched from blood (not recorded which). This receptor was taken from a woman in her forties who had recovered from COVID-19. The DNA for the CDR3 is TGTGCCAGTCATGAAAGAGATCAGCCCCAGCATTTT. Protein product: CASHERDQPQHF.